The 17 T cell receptor beta chains presented below share a single source sample, sequenced in a study of shared clonotypes between healthy human individuals. Using immunoSEQ multiplex PCR, the repertoire was profiled, and TCRdb retains in-frame clones only, with some absent. Of some 2 million clones listed, about 94% were seen once; the top ten hold under 1.5%. The naive CD8 fraction comprised CD45RO-negative cells positively selected for CCR7 and excluded terminally differentiated effector memory CD45RA+ cells. The sequenced sample was naive CD8+ T cells sorted from blood. These receptors all come from a young man in good health.

The chain joins TRBV27 to TRBJ2-1, with TRBD2 as a possible D gene (6 bases). CDR3 length: 12 residues. Germline lookup yields CDR1 MNHEY and CDR2 SMNVEV (reference sequence). Between the trimmed V and J ends, which lost 6 bases and 7 bases, there was a span of 10 bases. The CDR3 protein is CASRQTSNEQFF. The CDR3 DNA follows: TGTGCCAGCAGACAGACTAGTAATGAGCAGTTCTTC.

The V and J genes are TRBV7-2 and TRBJ2-7, with 9 bases identical to TRBD1. The CDR3 runs 17 residues. From germline, CDR1 is SGHTA and CDR2 FQGNSA. Trimming took 2 bases from V and 5 from J; bases not matched to a gene: 13. The CDR3 loop is CASSLPRDRAMADEQYF. CDR3 sequence (DNA): TGTGCCAGCAGCTTACCCCGGGACAGGGCAATGGCGGACGAGCAGTACTTC. The full variable domain, rest sourced from reference TRBV7-2 and TRBJ2-7, is GAGVSQSPSNKVTEKGKDVELRCDPISGHTALYWYRQSLGQGLEFLIYFQGNSAPDKSGLPSDRFSAERTGGSVSTLTIQRTQQEDSAVYLCASSLPRDRAMADEQYFGPGTRLTVT.

This clone showed up just a few times. The V call is TRBV5-1, the J call TRBJ2-7, with TRBD2 matching over 7 bases. With V trimmed by 0 bases and J by 3 bases, 9 bases remained unmatched. In germline, CDR1 is SGHRS, CDR2 YFSETQ. CDR3 length: 16 residues. CDR3 residues: CASSLVGLGAGYEQYF. CDR3 nucleotides: TGCGCCAGCAGCTTGGTTGGACTAGGGGCGGGCTACGAGCAGTACTTC.

V is TRBV18 and J is TRBJ2-3; D is perhaps TRBD2 (6 bases). CDR3 length: 15 amino acids. V was shortened by 4 bases and J by 6 bases, with 17 bases between the two germline ends. CDR1 KGHSH and CDR2 LQKENI come from the germline V gene. The chain's CDR3 is CASSHPLGGDDTQYF. CDR3 in DNA: TGTGCCAGCTCACACCCCCTCGGGGGAGACGATACGCAGTATTTT.

This chain links TRBV27 with TRBJ2-7, with D possibly being TRBD1 (6 bases). Germline V gene data show CDR1 as MNHEY and CDR2 as SMNVEV (reference sequence). This CDR3 is built from 13 residues. V lost 6 bases, J lost 7 bases, and 16 bases lay in between. CDR3 nucleotide sequence: TGTGCCAGCAGCCTCCTGGGGGCTCAAGAGCAGTACTTC. Protein sequence: CASSLLGAQEQYF.

The chain links TRBV19 to TRBJ2-3, with D perhaps assigned TRBD1 or TRBD2 (5 bases each). CDR3 length equals 17 residues. Germline V lookup: CDR1 LNHDA, CDR2 SQIVND (reference sequence). Trimming shortened V by 3 bases and J by 0 bases, and 16 bases separated the two germline ends. CDR3: CASSIWGGGRSTDTQYF. CDR3 DNA sequence: TGTGCCAGTAGTATTTGGGGTGGGGGACGAAGCACAGATACGCAGTATTTT.

The chain combines TRBV5-8 with TRBJ2-3; D not certain. Germline CDR1 is SGHTS and CDR2 is YDEGEE. The V end lost 2 bases, the J end lost 2 bases, and 12 bases lay between the germline ends. The CDR3 loop spans 15 amino acids. As DNA, the CDR3 is TGTGCCAGCAGCTTCTTCCAGGTGAACACAGATACGCAGTATTTT. It encodes CASSFFQVNTDTQYF.

The chain carries TRBV4-1 and TRBJ2-7; D uncertain. This CDR3 has 15 amino acids. Trimming removed 3 bases from V and 3 bases from J, with 15 bases in between. CDR1 is MGHRA, CDR2 YSYEKL, per germline. Here the CDR3 DNA reads TGCGCCAGCAGCCATGGACCCAACGGTGACTACGAGCAGTACTTC. Protein: CASSHGPNGDYEQYF.

This rearrangement joins TRBV29-1 to TRBJ2-3, with 9 bases lining up with TRBD2. V lost 0 bases to trimming and J lost 5 bases; unmatched junction nucleotides: 9. This CDR3 is 16 amino acids long. The germline V gene encodes CDR1 SQVTM and CDR2 ANQGSEA. The CDR3 region is CSVEDLRGRALDTQYF. For the CDR3, the DNA is TGCAGCGTTGAAGATCTTCGCGGGAGGGCCCTAGATACGCAGTATTTT.

In the case of this clone: The sample has other DNA sequences that encode this CDR3 too. The chain employs TRBV27 and TRBJ1-5; no clear D gene. CDR3 length: 14 amino acids. V dropped 1 base and J dropped 1 base, with 5 bases sitting between them. CDR1 MNHEY and CDR2 SMNVEV come from the germline V gene (reference sequence). Written as DNA, the CDR3 is TGTGCCAGCAGTTTATGGGGAAGCAATCAGCCCCAGCATTTT. This codes for CASSLWGSNQPQHF.

This rearrangement joins TRBV4-1 to TRBJ2-7, with a tentative D call TRBD2 (5 bases). Germline V gene lookup returns CDR1 MGHRA and CDR2 YSYEKL. V lost 4 bases, J lost 3 bases, and 13 bases lay in between. The CDR3 runs 14 residues. DNA for the CDR3: TGCGCCAGCAGCCCTCCTGGAGGACGCTACGAGCAGTACTTC. Amino acid sequence: CASSPPGGRYEQYF.

The chain carries TRBV6-1 and TRBJ1-6; possible D gene TRBD1, 5 bases. The CDR3 loop spans 17 amino acids. Per the germline V gene, CDR1 is MNHNS and CDR2 is SASEGT. Between the trimmed V and J ends, which lost 1 base and 7 bases, there was a span of 17 bases. CDR3 sequence reads: CASSEVEGAAWNSPLHF. In nucleotides, the CDR3 is TGTGCCAGCAGTGAAGTTGAAGGGGCGGCGTGGAATTCACCCCTCCACTTT.

This chain uses TRBV4-2 with TRBJ1-5; D possibly corresponds to TRBD1 (6 bases). This CDR3 is 17 amino acids long. The V end lost 2 bases, the J end lost 4 bases, and 18 bases lay between the germline ends. Germline lookup yields CDR1 LGHNA and CDR2 YNFKEQ. CDR3 in DNA: TGTGCCAGCAGCCAATTGGAAGTCAGGGGTGTGAATCAGCCCCAGCATTTT. It is translated as CASSQLEVRGVNQPQHF.

V usage is TRBV28 and J usage is TRBJ1-3, with unresolved D. From germline, CDR1 is MDHEN and CDR2 SYDVKM. The CDR3 length is 13 residues. V lost 7 bases and J lost 0, with 7 bases in between. CDR3 sequence: CASTYLSGNTIYF. Written as DNA, the CDR3 is TGTGCCAGCACGTATCTCTCTGGAAACACCATATATTTT.

The CDR3 spells CASSAPNEETQYF. CDR3 DNA: TGTGCCAGCAGCGCCCCTAATGAAGAGACCCAGTACTTC. The rearrangement links TRBV7-9 to TRBJ2-5; D unclear. V was pared by 5 bases and J by 3 bases, with 10 bases between. The CDR3 has 13 residues. Germline V lookup: CDR1 SEHNR, CDR2 FQNEAQ (reference sequence).

The V gene is TRBV15, the J gene TRBJ2-7; D unclear. There are 13 residues in the CDR3. Germline assignment: CDR1 LNHNV and CDR2 YYDKDF (reference sequence). V shed 0 bases and J shed 4 bases, with 7 bases lying between them. This CDR3 reads CATSRELGYEQYF. The DNA of the CDR3 is TGTGCCACCAGCAGAGAATTAGGGTACGAGCAGTACTTC. Combining the CDR3 with reference TRBV15 and TRBJ2-7 gives the whole variable domain DAMVIQNPRYQVTQFGKPVTLSCSQTLNHNVMYWYQQKSSQAPKLLFHYYDKDFNNEADTPDNFQSRRPNTSFCFLDIRSPGLGDTAMYLCATSRELGYEQYFGPGTRLTVT.

This rearrangement joins TRBV14 to TRBJ2-5; D perhaps matches TRBD2 (6 bases). There are 16 residues in the CDR3. Trimming removed 4 bases at V and 5 bases at J, with 20 bases between. Germline V gives CDR1 SGHDN, CDR2 FVKESK. CDR3 bases: TGTGCCAGCAGCCCGATCCCCTATCCGGGGGTGGAGACCCAGTACTTC. Translated, it gives CASSPIPYPGVETQYF.